These 24 T cell receptor beta chains share one sample of origin, sequenced in a study of cytomegalovirus exposure and HLA in healthy donors. 60 Vbeta and 13 Jbeta primers were used in PCR. Sequencing was performed with immunoSEQ multiplex PCR; in TCRdb, only in-frame clones are kept and a portion is missing. The table lists about 150,000 clones, over 60% of them singletons. Specimen: PBMCs. Receptors originate from a woman under 30 in good health and CMV-seronegative.

The chain is built from TRBV11-2 and TRBJ1-1; 7 bases line up with TRBD1. Germline V gene sequence: CDR1 SGHAT, CDR2 FQNNGV. With 1 base clipped from V and 12 bases from J, the junction kept 8 bases outside the gene matches. The CDR3 runs to 13 residues. For the CDR3, the DNA is TGTGCCAGCAGCTTAGGAGTGGGACAGATAACTTTCTTT. Translation: CASSLGVGQITFF.

The chain has TRBV19 and TRBJ2-2, with D possibly being TRBD2 (6 bases). Trimming shortened V by 6 bases and J by 5 bases, and 16 bases separated the two germline ends. This CDR3 comprises 15 residues. Germline values: CDR1 LNHDA, CDR2 SQIVND (reference sequence). The CDR3 protein is CASSDHSGGTGELFF. The CDR3 nucleotides are TGTGCCAGTAGCGATCACTCCGGGGGAACCGGGGAGCTGTTTTTT.

V gene TRBV27 combines with J gene TRBJ1-6, with D maybe TRBD1 (6 bases). Deletions cut 5 bases from V and 0 bases from J, with 8 bases between. Germline CDR1 and CDR2: MNHEY and SMNVEV (reference sequence). This CDR3 has 15 residues. In DNA, the CDR3 is TGTGCCAGCAGTCAGGGGATCTCCTATAATTCACCCCTCCACTTT. Its protein product is CASSQGISYNSPLHF.

The chain couples TRBV6-1 to TRBJ1-5; no clear D gene. Germline CDR1 reads MNHNS; CDR2 reads SASEGT. Trimming pared 3 bases from V and 4 bases from J, leaving 7 bases between. CDR3 length: 13 amino acids. The CDR3 loop is CASSDNANQPQHF. The CDR3, as DNA: TGTGCCAGCAGTGATAATGCGAATCAGCCCCAGCATTTT.

The J gene is TRBJ2-5, the V gene TRBV7-2; D is perhaps TRBD1 (6 bases). The end of the DNA is better explained by TRBJ2-7, so the J call may be wrong. This CDR3 comprises 15 residues. The V gene's germline CDR1 is SGHTA and CDR2 FQGNSA. Here the CDR3 DNA reads TGTGCCAGCAGCTATCAACAGGGTACGTCCTACGAGCAGTACTTC. Amino acid sequence: CASSYQQGTSYEQYF.

The chain carries TRBV30 and TRBJ2-1; D is unresolved. In germline, CDR1 is GTSNPN, CDR2 SVGIG (reference sequence). The CDR3 contains 13 residues. V was cut by 2 bases and J by 7 bases, with 12 bases left in between. The CDR3 bases are TGTGCCTGGAGTCCTGGCCGCAGGAATGAGCAGTTCTTC. The encoded protein is CAWSPGRRNEQFF.

Only a few counts were recorded for this clone. The DNA for the CDR3 is TGTGCCAGCTCACCACCCTGGGGCGGCTCTGGAAACACCATATATTTT. Its protein product is CASSPPWGGSGNTIYF. The rearrangement links TRBV18 to TRBJ1-3; maybe TRBD1 (5 bases). Germline values: CDR1 KGHSH, CDR2 LQKENI. Trimming took off 0 bases at V and 0 bases at J, with 9 bases between the two ends. This CDR3 has 16 residues.

The chain is built from TRBV6-6 and TRBJ2-7; 13 bases are a match to TRBD2. The CDR3 is 14 residues long. CDR1 and CDR2 (germline): MNHNY, SVGAGI (reference sequence). V dropped 5 bases and J dropped 6; count of bases not matched to a gene: 4. CDR3 coding DNA: TGTGCCAGCAGTCCCGGGACTAGCGGGATCGAGCAGTACTTC. It is translated as CASSPGTSGIEQYF.

V is TRBV6-5 and J is TRBJ1-6, with 9 bases identical to TRBD1. The CDR3 covers 15 residues. Trimming at V came to 7 bases and at J to 4 bases, leaving 5 bases not matched to a gene. Germline lookup yields CDR1 MNHEY and CDR2 SVGAGI. The CDR3 region has the DNA TGTGCCAGCACCAGGACAGGGGATTATAATTCACCCCTCCACTTT. It codes for CASTRTGDYNSPLHF.

The rearrangement links TRBV28 to TRBJ2-7, with a possible D match to TRBD1 (6 bases). This CDR3 contains 13 residues. V shed 5 bases and J shed 3 bases, with 11 bases lying between them. Germline V CDR1 and CDR2: MDHEN, SYDVKM. As DNA, the CDR3 is TGTGCCAGCAGTACGGACAGAAACTACGAGCAGTACGTC. This codes for CASSTDRNYEQYV.

Here the CDR3 reads CSVRTSGGYQETQYF. CDR3 nucleotides: TGCAGCGTGCGGACTAGCGGGGGGTACCAAGAGACCCAGTACTTC. This chain uses TRBV29-1 with TRBJ2-5; 14 bases line up with TRBD2. Germline V lookup: CDR1 SQVTM, CDR2 ANQGSEA. This CDR3 region has 15 residues. The ends lost 6 bases at V and 0 bases at J; junction bases unmatched: 3.

The CDR3 DNA is TGTGCCAGCAGACCACAGGACAGAAACACCATATATTTT. Translating it yields CASRPQDRNTIYF. The chain carries TRBV6-6 and TRBJ1-3, with D possibly TRBD1 on 5 matching bases. The CDR3 spans 13 residues. The V gene's germline CDR1 is MNHNY and CDR2 SVGAGI (reference sequence). The V and J ends lost 6 bases and 5 bases respectively, with 11 bases between them.

This clone appeared a few times. The chain links TRBV29-1 to TRBJ1-1; tentative D call: TRBD1 (5 bases). From germline, CDR1 is SQVTM and CDR2 ANQGSEA. This CDR3 is built from 16 residues. V gave up 4 bases and J gave up 0 bases, with 18 bases separating them. Here the CDR3 reads CSVAEGGVWLNTEAFF. CDR3 sequence (DNA): TGCAGCGTTGCCGAAGGAGGGGTCTGGTTGAACACTGAAGCTTTCTTT.

The rearrangement joins TRBV7-2 to TRBJ2-5; 10 bases fit TRBD2. This CDR3 comprises 15 residues. The V segment lost 2 bases and the J segment 1 base; nucleotides outside the gene matches: 1. The germline gives CDR1 SGHTA, CDR2 FQGNSA. CDR3 sequence (DNA): TGTGCCAGCAGCTTACAGCGGGGGGGCCAAGAGACCCAGTACTTC. This codes for CASSLQRGGQETQYF.

This clone was recorded a few times. The chain recombines TRBV2 with TRBJ1-1; D perhaps matches TRBD1 (6 bases). Trimming took 8 bases from V and 0 from J, leaving 10 bases between them. Germline loops: CDR1 SNHLY, CDR2 FYNNEI. The CDR3 length is 13 residues. The DNA of the CDR3 is TGTGCCAGCGGGAGACAGGTGAACACTGAAGCTTTCTTT. Translation gives CASGRQVNTEAFF.

The chain combines TRBV2 with TRBJ2-3; the D is unclear. Per germline, CDR1 SNHLY and CDR2 FYNNEI. The CDR3 contains 14 residues. With 4 bases removed from V and 3 bases from J, the gap between germline ends came to 11 bases. CDR3 nucleotide sequence: TGTGCCAGCAGTGGCGCGGTGGTAACAGATACGCAGTATTTT. Translating gives CASSGAVVTDTQYF.

Of note for this clone: At one boundary the junction diverges from the germline segment, which might be a read error. V gene TRBV6-5 combines with J gene TRBJ2-6, with TRBD1 as a possible D gene (6 bases). Germline CDR1 MNHEY, CDR2 SVGAGI. The CDR3 extends over 15 amino acids. The chain's CDR3 is CASSPGGLGANGLTF. In nucleotides, the CDR3 is TGTGCCAGCAGCCCCGGTGGGCTGGGGGCCAACGGCCTGACTTTC.

This clone was recorded once. This chain uses TRBV2 with TRBJ2-5; 8 nucleotides agree with TRBD2. The V and J ends lost 6 bases and 4 bases, in that order; junction bases with no gene match: 7. CDR1 is SNHLY, CDR2 FYNNEI, per germline. The CDR3 consists of 14 residues. The CDR3 DNA reads TGTGCCAGCAGGAGCGGGGGCGGAAGAGAGACCCAGTACTTC. Protein product: CASRSGGGRETQYF.

The chain links TRBV2 to TRBJ1-1; the D is unclear. Per the germline V gene, CDR1 is SNHLY and CDR2 is FYNNEI. This CDR3 region has 14 residues. V was clipped by 10 bases and J by 0 bases, with 15 bases between them. CDR3 coding DNA: TGTGCCACCGCTAGGGAGTCCGTGAACACTGAAGCTTTCTTT. Translation gives CATARESVNTEAFF.

The chain uses TRBV29-1 and TRBJ2-5; the match to TRBD2 covers 8 bases. The V gene's germline CDR1 is SQVTM and CDR2 ANQGSEA. This CDR3 has 13 residues. Losses at the gene ends were 7 bases for V and 5 bases for J; bases not matched to a gene: 9. The CDR3: CSAGGSLGETQYF. The CDR3 DNA is TGCAGCGCGGGGGGGAGTTTAGGGGAGACCCAGTACTTC.

The chain combines TRBV11-3 with TRBJ2-3, with 8 positions matching TRBD1. CDR1 SGHNT and CDR2 YENEEA come from the germline V gene. The CDR3 is made up of 15 amino acids. J lost 4 bases, V lost 5 bases, and 8 bases had no gene match. The CDR3 nucleotides are TGTGCCAGCAGCCCCAGCGACAGGGGAGCAGATACGCAGTATTTT. Residues: CASSPSDRGADTQYF. The whole variable domain, remainder taken from reference TRBV11-3 and TRBJ2-3, is EAGVVQSPRYKIIEKKQPVAFWCNPISGHNTLYWYLQNLGQGPELLIRYENEEAVDDSQLPKDRFSAERLKGVDSTLKIQPAELGDSAVYLCASSPSDRGADTQYFGPGTRLTVL.

The V and J genes are TRBV10-3 and TRBJ2-1; TRBD2 aligns across 14 bases. CDR1 and CDR2 (germline): ENHRY, SYGVKD. V lost 8 bases, J lost 0 bases, and 9 bases stayed unmatched. This CDR3 contains 18 residues. The CDR3 loop reads CAIGTSGRGSNSYNEQFF. DNA of the CDR3: TGTGCCATCGGGACTAGCGGGAGAGGTTCTAACTCCTACAATGAGCAGTTCTTC.

There are a few counts of this clone. In DNA, the CDR3 is TGTGCCAGCAGTTTACGGACAGGGCTGTATTCCGACTCCTACAATGAGCAGTTCTTC. It encodes CASSLRTGLYSDSYNEQFF. This chain uses TRBV27 with TRBJ2-1, with TRBD1 matching 8 bases. Looked up from germline, CDR1 is MNHEY and CDR2 is SMNVEV (reference sequence). Germline trimming cut 2 bases from V and 0 bases from J; bases unmatched to any gene: 12. The CDR3 has 19 residues.

The rearrangement joins TRBV28 to TRBJ2-6, with a tentative D call TRBD2 (5 bases). The CDR3 runs 16 residues. V was pared by 5 bases and J by 0 bases, with 11 bases between. The germline CDR1 and CDR2 sequences are MDHEN and SYDVKM. CDR3 DNA sequence: TGTGCCAGCAGTCCGACGGGGTTCTCTGGGGCCAACGTCCTGACTTTC. Translation gives CASSPTGFSGANVLTF. The variable domain in full, completed from reference TRBV28 and TRBJ2-6, reads DVKVTQSSRYLVKRTGEKVFLECVQDMDHENMFWYRQDPGLGLRLIYFSYDVKMKEKGDIPEGYSVSREKKERFSLILESASTNQTSMYLCASSPTGFSGANVLTFGAGSRLTVL.